A selection of T cell receptor beta chains follows, all from one sample in a study of identical twins. TCRdb passed the 5' RACE reads through MiXCR, listing each CDR3 protein once. The profile shows about 690,000 distinct CDR3 sequences, 21% of them singletons. The same data also contributed to another study, on T cells expressing NK-cell markers.

The sequenced material came from PBMCs. The source is a woman aged 18-29 years in good health. The CDR3 runs from the conserved cysteine through the conserved F or W. Each record gives: D gene, clone size, V gene, J gene, CDR3 DNA, CDR3 protein. D genes are given only for firm matches. Expanded clones get a size class; other rows say once, few or many, or leave the size out.

NA	NA	TRBV10-3	TRBJ2-1	TGTGCCATCAGTGCGCAACGGGGGGCCAATGAGCAGTTCTTC	CAISAQRGANEQFF
TRBD1	many	TRBV10-3	TRBJ2-7	TGTGCCATCAGTCCGAGGACAGGGGACGTATACGAGCAGTACTTC	CAISPRTGDVYEQYF
TRBD2	NA	TRBV12-3/TRBV12-4	TRBJ2-1	TGTGCCAGCAGTTTAGTTCTAGCGGGAGAGGGGGAGCAGTTCTTC	CASSLVLAGEGEQFF
NA	few	TRBV20-1	TRBJ2-7	TGCAGTGCTAGAGATTCCGGCAGGGGCCTTTCGTACGAGCAGTACTTC	CSARDSGRGLSYEQYF
NA	NA	TRBV20-1	TRBJ2-5	TGCAGTGCTAGGTCCCCTCTAGCGCGGGAGACCCAGTACTTC	CSARSPLARETQYF
TRBD2	NA	TRBV20-1	TRBJ2-7	TGCAGTGCTAGAGAGGGCCGGAGCGGGAGGGGTTTCTACGAGCAGTACTTC	CSAREGRSGRGFYEQYF
TRBD2	NA	TRBV20-1	TRBJ2-1	TGCAGTGCTGATATAGGACTAGCGGGAGTGATTGGCGATGAGCAGTTCTTC	CSADIGLAGVIGDEQFF
NA	NA	TRBV12-3/TRBV12-4	TRBJ1-1	TGTGCCAGCAGTTTAATAGTTCTGAACACTGAAGCTTTCTTT	CASSLIVLNTEAFF
TRBD1	many	TRBV12-3/TRBV12-4	TRBJ1-5	TGTGCCAGCAGTACGACAGGGGGCAATCAGCCCCAGCATTTT	CASSTTGGNQPQHF
TRBD2	NA	TRBV11-2	TRBJ2-1	TGTGCCAGCACCCCTTCGGGGCTAGCGGCATACAATGAGCAGTTCTTC	CASTPSGLAAYNEQFF
NA	NA	TRBV5-3	TRBJ2-7	TGTGCCAGAAGATTTGGAGTTTGGGAGCAGTACTTC	CARRFGVWEQYF
NA	few	TRBV29-1	TRBJ1-2	TGCAGCGTTGGATCAGGGTCGAACTATGGCTACACCTTC	CSVGSGSNYGYTF
NA	few	TRBV7-8	TRBJ2-7	TGTGCCAGCAGCTTAGTCAGGGTCGACGAGCAGTACTTC	CASSLVRVDEQYF
NA	few	TRBV6-5	TRBJ2-7	TGTGCCAGCAGTTACCGAGCGAAAAGCTCCTACGAGCAGTACTTC	CASSYRAKSSYEQYF
TRBD2	NA	TRBV12-3/TRBV12-4	TRBJ2-2	TGTGCCAGCAGACCGCCGGGACTACACACCGGGGAGCTGTTTTTT	CASRPPGLHTGELFF
NA	NA	TRBV29-1	TRBJ2-7	TGCAGCGTTGAAGGGCCGGCCCAGGGTGGGTACGAGCAGTACTTC	CSVEGPAQGGYEQYF
NA	many	TRBV20-1	TRBJ2-1	TGCAGTGCTCGATCCGGCAAATCCTACAATGAGCAGTTCTTC	CSARSGKSYNEQFF
NA	NA	TRBV5-1	TRBJ2-4	TGCGCCAGCAGCCCACTGCAGGGAACGGGCTTAGGCATTCAGTACTTC	CASSPLQGTGLGIQYF
NA	NA	TRBV3-1	TRBJ2-7	TGTGCCAGCAGCCTCTCGACACGCATCTCCTACGAGCAGTACTTC	CASSLSTRISYEQYF
NA	NA	TRBV20-1	TRBJ2-3	TGCAGTGCGAGAAAGTCTTCTTCCCCAGATACGCAGTATTTT	CSARKSSSPDTQYF
NA	few	TRBV12-3/TRBV12-4	TRBJ1-5	TGTGCCAGCACCCGTAGGAATCAGCCCCAGCATTTT	CASTRRNQPQHF
TRBD1	NA	TRBV20-1	TRBJ2-3	TGCGGGGTGGACAGGGGTCTAGATACGCAGTATTTT	CGVDRGLDTQYF
TRBD1	NA	TRBV29-1	TRBJ1-2	TGCAGCGTTTCCCGCACAGGAACAGGGGGGGGAAGTGGCTACACCTTC	CSVSRTGTGGGSGYTF
NA	few	TRBV5-1	TRBJ2-2	TGCGCCAGCAAGGGAGCAGTTACGGGCGGGGAGCTGTTTTTT	CASKGAVTGGELFF
TRBD1	NA	TRBV28	TRBJ1-2	TGTGCCAGCAGTGTTCAGACAGGGGGAAACTATGGCTACACCTTC	CASSVQTGGNYGYTF
NA	many	TRBV6-2/TRBV6-3	TRBJ1-2	TGTGCCAGCACCGATAACCTGGCCTATGGCTACACCTTC	CASTDNLAYGYTF
TRBD2	NA	TRBV2	TRBJ2-7	TGTGCCAGCACCTTCCGACTTTACCTAGCGGGAGTCGACGAGCAGTACTTC	CASTFRLYLAGVDEQYF
NA	NA	TRBV12-3/TRBV12-4	TRBJ2-5	TGTGCCAGCAGTGGGATTATCCAAGAGACCCAGTACTTC	CASSGIIQETQYF
NA	NA	TRBV12-3/TRBV12-4	TRBJ1-5	TGTGCCAGCAGTTTTGCGGCCAAGGGGCAGCCCCAGCATTTT	CASSFAAKGQPQHF
TRBD2	NA	TRBV7-9	TRBJ2-3	TGTGCCAGCAGCTTCCGGGCGGGAGGGGACGATACGCAGTATTTT	CASSFRAGGDDTQYF
TRBD2	few	TRBV23-1	TRBJ2-2	TGCGCCAGCACCGAGAAAGGGGGACTAGCCCCGGGGAGGACCGGGGAGCTGTTTTTT	CASTEKGGLAPGRTGELFF
NA	NA	TRBV6-2/TRBV6-3	TRBJ2-5	TGTGCCAGCAGTTACTTGGCGGGATTACAAGAGACCCAGTACTTC	CASSYLAGLQETQYF
TRBD1	NA	TRBV12-3/TRBV12-4	TRBJ2-1	TGTGCCAGCAGTTTCCGGACAGGGACCTACAATGAGCAGTTCTTC	CASSFRTGTYNEQFF
NA	few	TRBV27	TRBJ2-1	TGTGCCAGCAGTTCCGACCCGAACTCCTACAATGAGCAGTTCTTC	CASSSDPNSYNEQFF
NA	NA	TRBV29-1	TRBJ2-1	TGCAGCGTTGAAGAGGCGGGGAGCTCCTACAATGAGCAGTTCTTC	CSVEEAGSSYNEQFF
NA	NA	TRBV5-1	TRBJ2-1	TGCGCCAGCAGTTTAAGCCTTATCTCCTACAATGAGCAGTTCTTC	CASSLSLISYNEQFF
NA	few	TRBV7-7	TRBJ2-1	TGTGCTAGCAGCTTAGTAGGGACTTCCCCCATCAATGAGCAGTTCTTC	CASSLVGTSPINEQFF
NA	many	TRBV7-7	TRBJ2-1	TGTGCCAGCAGCCCACGGGGGGCAACGGCTGAGCAGTTCTTC	CASSPRGATAEQFF
NA	many	TRBV5-6	TRBJ2-5	TGTGCCAGCAGCTCGACAGGTTTTGGGGAGACCCAGTACTTC	CASSSTGFGETQYF
NA	many	TRBV7-9	TRBJ2-1	TGTGCCAGCAGCTTGACATTAAATGAGCAGTTCTTC	CASSLTLNEQFF
TRBD2	few	TRBV12-3/TRBV12-4	TRBJ2-3	TGTGCCAGCAGCCGACTGGCGGGAGGCCGCACAGATACGCAGTATTTT	CASSRLAGGRTDTQYF
NA	many	TRBV11-2	TRBJ1-2	TGTGCCAGCAGCTTTAGGGGGGGCGGCTACACCTTC	CASSFRGGGYTF
TRBD2	NA	TRBV29-1	TRBJ2-7	TGCAGCGTTGAAGACAACACTAGCGTTGACTACGAGCAGTACTTC	CSVEDNTSVDYEQYF
NA	many	TRBV7-2	TRBJ2-3	TGTGCCAGCAGCTCCAATGGGTGGGCAGATACGCAGTATTTT	CASSSNGWADTQYF